A single sample gave rise to the 17 T cell receptor beta chains below, sequenced in a study of blood T cells in healthy people across ages. The use of a sample-barcoded 5' primer and a J-beta primer mix characterized a second PCR of roughly 6 to 12 cycles. Each CDR3 protein is one row after TCRdb ran MiXCR on the 5' RACE reads. The sample carries about 1,600,000 distinct CDR3 sequences, about 43% recorded once. Sequencing was done on a sample of blood. The receptors stem from a woman younger than 35 in good health.

The chain combines TRBV5-1 with TRBJ2-3; 10 nucleotides line up with TRBD2. With 5 bases clipped from V and 2 bases from J, the junction kept 8 bases outside the gene matches. CDR3 size: 16 residues. Germline lookup yields CDR1 SGHRS and CDR2 YFSETQ. The DNA for the CDR3 is TGCGCCAGCAGACTAGCGGGGTCCGATTTCACAGATACGCAGTATTTT. Its protein is CASRLAGSDFTDTQYF.

In this sample, this clonotype turned up a few times. The V call is TRBV4-1, the J call TRBJ2-2; 9 bases match TRBD2. Germline V gene lookup returns CDR1 MGHRA and CDR2 YSYEKL. Trimming took 0 bases from V and 7 from J; bases not matched to a gene: 6. This CDR3 is 16 amino acids long. The CDR3 nucleotides read TGCGCCAGCAGCCAAGATGGCGGGGGGGCGAGCGGGGAGCTGTTTTTT. Translating it yields CASSQDGGGASGELFF.

Concerning this clonotype itself: A read error may produce the germline difference seen at one junction end. The chain uses TRBV7-9 and TRBJ1-5; D ambiguous. This CDR3 has 15 amino acids. The germline CDR1 and CDR2 sequences are SEHNR and FQNEAQ (reference sequence). The CDR3 bases are TGTGCCAGCAGCTTAGGCGAGTATAGCAATCAGCCCCGGCATTTT. Its protein is CASSLGEYSNQPRHF.

This clonotype was seen a single time. This sequence joins TRBV12-3 or TRBV12-4 and TRBJ2-3; D is undetermined. V lost 8 bases and J lost 1, with 16 bases in between. The CDR3 is 15 amino acids. The CDR3 region has the DNA TGTGCCAGCCCTCCCGACGGCGTGGGCACAGATACGCAGTATTTT. Encoded protein: CASPPDGVGTDTQYF.

The chain employs TRBV28 and TRBJ2-3; the match to TRBD2 covers 8 bases. The CDR3 contains 16 residues. CDR1 and CDR2 (germline): MDHEN, SYDVKM. Losses at the gene ends were 7 bases for V and 0 bases for J; bases not matched to a gene: 9. CDR3 in DNA: TGTGCCAGCAAGGAAGGGACTAGAGGGAGCACAGATACGCAGTATTTT. Amino acid sequence: CASKEGTRGSTDTQYF.

This rearrangement joins TRBV7-2 to TRBJ2-3, with 13 bases lining up with TRBD2. There are 19 residues in the CDR3. With 1 base clipped from V and 0 bases from J, the junction kept 7 bases outside the gene matches. Germline assignment: CDR1 SGHTA and CDR2 FQGNSA. The CDR3 DNA reads as TGTGCCAGCAGCTTAGTACTAGCGGGGGGGAGACTTAGCACAGATACGCAGTATTTT. This codes for CASSLVLAGGRLSTDTQYF.

The chain is built from TRBV28 and TRBJ1-2; D unresolved. Trimming stripped 6 bases from V and 2 bases from J, with 10 bases between. Germline V gene data show CDR1 as MDHEN and CDR2 as SYDVKM. The CDR3 runs to 13 residues. The CDR3: CASSRAGNYGYTF. The CDR3 region has the DNA TGTGCCAGCAGCCGGGCGGGGAACTATGGCTACACCTTC.

The chain combines TRBV2 with TRBJ2-7, with D perhaps assigned TRBD1 or TRBD2 (5 bases each). Trimming took 8 bases from V and 5 from J, leaving 16 bases between them. From germline, CDR1 is SNHLY and CDR2 FYNNEI. CDR3 length: 13 residues. The CDR3 loop is CASERGNEDEQYF. The DNA of the CDR3 is TGTGCCAGCGAGAGGGGAAATGAGGACGAGCAGTACTTC.

This clonotype was observed at least ten times. The chain joins TRBV9 to TRBJ2-3; TRBD1 might be the D (6 bases). Trimming cost V 3 bases and J 1 base, with 15 bases left between them. Germline loops: CDR1 SGDLS, CDR2 YYNGEE. This CDR3 comprises 16 residues. This CDR3 is CASSGSGTMRTDTQYF. In DNA form, the CDR3 reads TGTGCCAGCAGCGGTTCGGGGACAATGCGCACAGATACGCAGTATTTT.

This sequence joins TRBV4-2 and TRBJ1-1; no reliable D call. CDR3 length equals 15 residues. Germline-derived CDR1 and CDR2 are LGHNA and YNFKEQ. Trimming cost V 1 base and J 1 base, with 10 bases left between them. CDR3 nucleotides: TGTGCCAGCAGCCAAGCGGAAAATCAGAACACTGAAGCTTTCTTT. As protein: CASSQAENQNTEAFF.

The rearrangement links TRBV12-3 or TRBV12-4 to TRBJ1-5; D unclear. The CDR3 is made up of 14 amino acids. Trimming left V 7 bases short and J 3 bases short, with 13 bases between. CDR3 sequence (DNA): TGTGCCAGCACATCGGGATGGGACAATCAGCCCCAGCATTTT. Its protein product is CASTSGWDNQPQHF.

This clonotype was detected only a few times. The chain has TRBV7-9 and TRBJ2-3; 7 bases map to TRBD1. CDR3 size: 14 residues. V lost 3 bases to trimming and J lost 4 bases; unmatched junction nucleotides: 4. The germline V gene encodes CDR1 SEHNR and CDR2 FQNEAQ (reference sequence). CDR3 DNA sequence: TGTGCCAGCAGCTTGGGACAGAGTTCAGATACGCAGTATTTT. Protein product: CASSLGQSSDTQYF.

A few counts support this clonotype. V and J are TRBV28 and TRBJ1-2, with D possibly matching TRBD1 (5 bases). This CDR3 has 16 amino acids. The V end was cut by 2 bases, the J end by 0 bases, with 13 bases between. Germline loops: CDR1 MDHEN, CDR2 SYDVKM. The CDR3 spells CASSLGQGSSNYGYTF. CDR3 sequence (DNA): TGTGCCAGCAGTTTAGGGCAGGGCTCTTCTAACTATGGCTACACCTTC.

CDR3: CASTGGGEETQYF. The CDR3 DNA is TGTGCCAGCACGGGAGGCGGCGAAGAGACCCAGTACTTC. V is TRBV6-5 and J is TRBJ2-5, with 7 bases aligning to TRBD2. The CDR3 has 13 amino acids. After removal of 7 bases from V and 3 bases from J, the junction contained 5 bases not matched to a gene. Germline V gene data show CDR1 as MNHEY and CDR2 as SVGAGI.

This clonotype was picked up a small number of times. This rearrangement joins TRBV7-9 to TRBJ1-2, with TRBD1 as a possible D gene (6 bases). The V end lost 7 bases, the J end lost 8 bases, and 17 bases lay between the germline ends. The CDR3 spans 13 residues. CDR1 is SEHNR, CDR2 FQNEAQ, per germline (reference sequence). The CDR3 sequence is CASTETEQGGYTF. As DNA, the CDR3 is TGTGCCAGCACCGAAACGGAACAGGGAGGCTACACCTTC.

This clonotype was counted between two and nine times. The chain employs TRBV5-1 and TRBJ2-7, with D tentatively TRBD1 (5 bases). V was clipped by 0 bases and J by 3 bases, with 10 bases between them. The germline CDR1 and CDR2 sequences are SGHRS and YFSETQ. The CDR3 runs to 14 residues. Here the CDR3 reads CASSLEWTNYEQYF. The CDR3 DNA sequence: TGCGCCAGCAGCTTGGAATGGACAAACTACGAGCAGTACTTC.

This clonotype was counted ten times or more. This chain links TRBV12-3 or TRBV12-4 with TRBJ2-5, with D possibly matching TRBD2 (6 bases). The end of the DNA is better explained by TRBJ2-7, so the J call may be wrong. The length of the CDR3 is 11 residues. CDR3 in DNA: TGTGCCAGCAGTGACGGGGGCGAGCAGTACTTC. Amino acids: CASSDGGEQYF.